One sample yielded the 29 T cell receptor beta chains listed below, sequenced in a study of blood T cells in healthy people across ages. The second PCR ran roughly 6 to 11 cycles with a sample-barcoded 5' primer and J-beta primers. TCRdb recomputed calls from the 5' RACE reads with MiXCR, one row per CDR3 protein. Among 750,000 to 950,000 distinct CDR3 sequences listed, roughly 25% were seen once. A further study also used this sample, focusing on T cells of mothers and their children.

The source material was blood. Receptor source: a boy aged 5-17 years in good health.

This clonotype was detected a few times. One end of the junction fails to match germline, which may point to a read error. This rearrangement joins TRBV6-5 to TRBJ2-7, with D possibly being TRBD1 or TRBD2 (5 bases each). Per germline, CDR1 MNHEY and CDR2 SVGAGI. The CDR3 is 18 residues long. CDR3 in DNA: TGTGCCTGCAGTTCTGCCGGAGCGGTCCGGGGCCCCTCCTACGAGCAGTACTTC. Translating it yields CACSSAGAVRGPSYEQYF.

This sequence joins TRBV29-1 and TRBJ1-2; D is uncertain. This CDR3 is 13 amino acids long. V lost 8 bases and J lost 10, with 23 bases in between. Per the germline V gene, CDR1 is SQVTM and CDR2 is ANQGSEA. The CDR3 coding sequence is TGCAGCCTCCCATCGGTCCAGGAAAGGCCCTACACCTTC. Translating it yields CSLPSVQERPYTF.

The chain has TRBV20-1 and TRBJ1-2, with 7 positions matching TRBD1. Germline lookup yields CDR1 DFQATT and CDR2 SNEGSKA (reference sequence). This CDR3 has 14 residues. V trimming: 4 bases; J trimming: 8 bases; junction bases outside the gene matches: 13. The CDR3 reads CSATPSQGRQGYTF. CDR3 sequence (DNA): TGCAGTGCTACACCTTCACAGGGGCGTCAGGGCTACACCTTC.

The rearrangement joins TRBV12-3 or TRBV12-4 to TRBJ1-2, with D perhaps matching TRBD1 (6 bases). V lost 4 bases and J lost 10, with 13 bases in between. There are 12 residues in the CDR3. This CDR3 is CASSSSGQTYTF. In nucleotides, the CDR3 is TGTGCCAGCAGTTCCTCCGGACAGACCTACACCTTC.

A few counts support this clonotype. The chain recombines TRBV9 with TRBJ2-5; the match to TRBD2 covers 13 bases. This CDR3 is built from 18 residues. In germline, CDR1 is SGDLS, CDR2 YYNGEE. The V segment lost 0 bases and the J segment 5 bases; nucleotides outside the gene matches: 10. CDR3 coding DNA: TGTGCCAGCAGCGTAGGGGTACTAGCGGGGGGGCTTCGGGAGACCCAGTACTTC. This sequence encodes CASSVGVLAGGLRETQYF. Using reference TRBV9 and TRBJ2-5 for the parts outside the CDR3, the full variable domain is DSGVTQTPKHLITATGQRVTLRCSPRSGDLSVYWYQQSLDQGLQFLIQYYNGEERAKGNILERFSAQQFPDLHSELNLSSLELGDSALYFCASSVGVLAGGLRETQYFGPGTRLLVL.

This clonotype turned up a few times. The chain links TRBV3-1 to TRBJ2-3; no reliable D call. The CDR3 has 14 residues. V lost 0 bases and J 3 bases, leaving 7 bases between the germline ends. Germline loops: CDR1 LGHDT, CDR2 YNNKEL (reference sequence). CDR3 protein: CASSQDGRTDTQYF. The CDR3 nucleotides are TGTGCCAGCAGCCAAGACGGCAGGACAGATACGCAGTATTTT.

This clonotype has a handful of counts. The V gene is TRBV18, the J gene TRBJ1-2, with TRBD1 matching over 7 bases. J lost 4 bases, V lost 3 bases, and 11 bases had no gene match. CDR3 length: 16 residues. Germline lookup yields CDR1 KGHSH and CDR2 LQKENI. In nucleotides, the CDR3 is TGTGCCAGCTCACCTCAGACAGGGTATACTTCCTATGGCTACACCTTC. This encodes CASSPQTGYTSYGYTF.

This clonotype was detected only a few times. V and J are TRBV7-6 and TRBJ2-2; D is possibly TRBD1 or TRBD2 (5 bases each). The germline V gene has CDR1 SGHVS and CDR2 FNYEAQ. This CDR3 has 17 residues. Trimming stripped 1 base from V and 0 bases from J, with 12 bases between. The CDR3 coding sequence is TGTGCCAGCAGCTTAGTCCTCGGGGCCACGAACACCGGGGAGCTGTTTTTT. Its translation: CASSLVLGATNTGELFF. The full variable domain, its missing parts supplied by reference TRBV7-6 and TRBJ2-2, is GAGVSQSPRYKVTKRGQDVALRCDPISGHVSLYWYRQALGQGPEFLTYFNYEAQQDKSGLPNDRFSAERPEGSISTLTIQRTEQRDSAMYRCASSLVLGATNTGELFFGEGSRLTVL.

The rearrangement joins TRBV5-1 to TRBJ1-1; D is undetermined. Germline-derived CDR1 and CDR2 are SGHRS and YFSETQ. This CDR3 is built from 13 residues. V was clipped by 3 bases and J by 4 bases, with 10 bases between them. The CDR3 coding sequence is TGCGCCAGCAGCTCTATCCCGGGCACTGAAGCTTTCTTT. Protein: CASSSIPGTEAFF.

CDR3: CSASLGLAGPFEQYF. The CDR3 DNA reads TGCAGCGCTTCGCTGGGACTAGCGGGGCCCTTTGAGCAGTACTTC. The chain uses TRBV29-1 and TRBJ2-7; 13 nucleotides agree with TRBD2. V shed 7 bases and J 7 bases; nucleotides not matched to a gene: 13. Germline assignment: CDR1 SQVTM and CDR2 ANQGSEA. This CDR3 region has 15 residues.

The chain employs TRBV5-1 and TRBJ1-5, with 7 nucleotides matching TRBD1. Germline-derived CDR1 and CDR2 are SGHRS and YFSETQ. V lost 1 base, J lost 4 bases, and 5 bases stayed unmatched. This CDR3 has 15 amino acids. This CDR3 is CASSLYGTENQPQHF. CDR3 DNA sequence: TGCGCCAGCAGCTTGTACGGGACAGAAAATCAGCCCCAGCATTTT.

This chain joins TRBV20-1 and TRBJ2-1; 16 bases are shared with TRBD2. The V and J ends lost 8 bases and 6 bases, in that order; junction bases with no gene match: 10. CDR1 is DFQATT, CDR2 SNEGSKA, per germline (reference sequence). The CDR3 contains 16 residues. The CDR3 region is CSTLTGTSGGANEQFF. The CDR3, as DNA: TGCAGTACCCTAACCGGGACTAGCGGGGGGGCCAATGAGCAGTTCTTC.

This clonotype was counted only a few times. V is TRBV2 and J is TRBJ2-4, with TRBD2 identical over 12 bases. The CDR3 loop spans 16 amino acids. V lost 6 bases, J lost 9 bases, and 12 bases stayed unmatched. The V gene's germline CDR1 is SNHLY and CDR2 FYNNEI. DNA of the CDR3: TGTGCCAGCAGGCCTAGCGGGGGGGCCAACCGGGGCATTCAGTACTTC. Translated: CASRPSGGANRGIQYF.

J is TRBJ2-7 and V is TRBV6-5; no definite D call. Germline V gives CDR1 MNHEY, CDR2 SVGAGI. The ends were cut back, 7 bases at V and 6 bases at J, with 16 bases in the middle. This CDR3 comprises 13 residues. CDR3 sequence reads: CASTSVEGREQYF. The CDR3 DNA reads as TGTGCCAGCACCTCCGTTGAAGGGCGCGAGCAGTACTTC.

This clonotype was recorded a few times. The chain joins TRBV12-3 or TRBV12-4 to TRBJ2-7; D gene uncertain. The CDR3 covers 12 residues. The V end was cut by 2 bases, the J end by 5 bases, with 7 bases between. This CDR3 is CASSLSVHEQYF. The CDR3 nucleotides are TGTGCCAGCAGTTTATCGGTGCACGAGCAGTACTTC.

V gene TRBV12-3 or TRBV12-4 combines with J gene TRBJ1-1; 9 bases agree with TRBD1. After removal of 5 bases from V and 1 base from J, the junction contained 5 bases not matched to a gene. The CDR3 is 15 residues long. DNA of the CDR3: TGTGCCAGCAGTCCCGGGACAGGGTCGAACACTGAAGCTTTCTTT. Its protein product is CASSPGTGSNTEAFF.

This clonotype was seen at least ten times. This chain uses TRBV6-6 with TRBJ2-7; tentatively, D is TRBD1 (5 bases). V was clipped by 6 bases and J by 5 bases, with 14 bases between them. There are 13 residues in the CDR3. In germline, CDR1 is MNHNY, CDR2 SVGAGI (reference sequence). The CDR3 sequence is CASSQSARDEQYF. The CDR3 nucleotides read TGTGCCAGCAGCCAGTCAGCCAGGGACGAGCAGTACTTC.

This chain links TRBV28 with TRBJ2-7; 9 nucleotides align to TRBD1. The CDR3 loop spans 16 amino acids. The V segment lost 7 bases and the J segment 6 bases; nucleotides outside the gene matches: 16. Looked up from germline, CDR1 is MDHEN and CDR2 is SYDVKM. The CDR3 nucleotides read TGTGCCAGCAACAATTCTCCGGGACAGGGTGGAGTCGAGCAGTACTTC. This encodes CASNNSPGQGGVEQYF.

CDR3 region: CASSQDPLRTYEQYF. CDR3 in DNA: TGTGCCAGCAGCCAAGATCCACTACGCACCTACGAGCAGTACTTC. The chain recombines TRBV3-1 with TRBJ2-7; no clear D. CDR3 length: 15 amino acids. V was shortened by 0 bases and J by 2 bases, with 11 bases between the two germline ends. Germline-derived CDR1 and CDR2 are LGHDT and YNNKEL (reference sequence).

The chain has TRBV12-3 or TRBV12-4 and TRBJ2-2, with D maybe TRBD1 (6 bases). This CDR3 is 17 amino acids long. V was clipped by 5 bases and J by 5 bases, with 21 bases between them. The CDR3 DNA follows: TGTGCCAGCAGTCGGCATTGGACAGTAGTAAGAACCGGGGAGCTGTTTTTT. This translates into CASSRHWTVVRTGELFF.

This clonotype came up a few times. V is TRBV11-2 and J is TRBJ2-1, with D tentatively TRBD2 (5 bases). Trimming left V 3 bases short and J 3 bases short, with 15 bases between. The V gene's germline CDR1 is SGHAT and CDR2 FQNNGV. The CDR3 covers 16 residues. In nucleotides, the CDR3 is TGTGCCAGCAGCTTCCTACTAGTTACGTACTACAATGAGCAGTTCTTC. Residues: CASSFLLVTYYNEQFF.

This clonotype was seen more than once but under ten times. The chain combines TRBV7-9 with TRBJ2-5; D is uncertain. Per the germline V gene, CDR1 is SEHNR and CDR2 is FQNEAQ (reference sequence). Trimming pared 7 bases from V and 2 bases from J, leaving 17 bases between. The CDR3 has 15 residues. CDR3 protein: CASTPPLGQQETQYF. DNA of the CDR3: TGTGCCAGCACCCCCCCATTAGGGCAGCAAGAGACCCAGTACTTC.

The chain has TRBV12-3 or TRBV12-4 and TRBJ1-5, with 7 positions matching TRBD1. The CDR3 is 14 amino acids. V shed 5 bases and J 7 bases; nucleotides not matched to a gene: 8. Here the CDR3 DNA reads TGTGCCAGCAGTACGGGACAGAGGGAACAGCCCCAGCATTTT. Amino acid sequence: CASSTGQREQPQHF.

This clonotype was seen a few times. The chain carries TRBV3-1 and TRBJ1-1, with TRBD1 matching over 9 bases. Trimming at V came to 4 bases and at J to 1 base, leaving 4 bases not matched to a gene. Germline V gene lookup returns CDR1 LGHDT and CDR2 YNNKEL (reference sequence). The CDR3 runs to 15 residues. This CDR3 reads CASSPRQGGNTEAFF. CDR3 coding DNA: TGTGCCAGCAGCCCCCGACAGGGGGGGAACACTGAAGCTTTCTTT.

This clonotype showed up just a few times. The genes are TRBV7-9 and TRBJ2-1; D unclear. The J call is doubtful: the DNA matches TRBJ2-7 better. Germline values: CDR1 SEHNR, CDR2 FQNEAQ (reference sequence). This CDR3 has 13 residues. CDR3 residues: CASSSRGIYEQYF. Written as DNA, the CDR3 is TGTGCCAGCAGCTCTCGAGGTATTTACGAGCAGTACTTC.

This clonotype appeared a few times. The gene calls are TRBV19 and TRBJ2-2; possibly TRBD2 for D (5 bases). V was trimmed by 7 bases and J by 3 bases, leaving 15 bases between them. The CDR3 has 15 residues. CDR1 and CDR2 (germline): LNHDA, SQIVND (reference sequence). The chain's CDR3 is CASTFGGRHTGELFF. The CDR3 nucleotides read TGTGCCAGTACCTTTGGAGGAAGACACACCGGGGAGCTGTTTTTT.

In its sample, this clonotype was seen many times. The chain combines TRBV29-1 with TRBJ2-5; D is unclear. V was pared by 4 bases and J by 0 bases, with 9 bases between. The germline gives CDR1 SQVTM, CDR2 ANQGSEA. The CDR3 runs 13 residues. The CDR3 sequence is CSVALEDQETQYF. The CDR3, as DNA: TGCAGCGTTGCGTTGGAAGACCAAGAGACCCAGTACTTC.

This clonotype was detected ten times or more. The chain combines TRBV12-3 or TRBV12-4 with TRBJ2-7; no reliable D call. V was trimmed by 3 bases and J by 2 bases, leaving 8 bases between them. This CDR3 is 13 amino acids long. The CDR3 DNA is TGTGCCAGCAGTTTGCGGTTAACCTACGAGCAGTACTTC. It encodes CASSLRLTYEQYF.

V and J are TRBV20-1 and TRBJ2-3; D unresolved. From germline, CDR1 is DFQATT and CDR2 SNEGSKA (reference sequence). The CDR3 loop spans 14 amino acids. Trimming stripped 5 bases from V and 0 bases from J, with 12 bases between. For the CDR3, the DNA is TGCAGTGCTCCGGACGGCGCTAGCACAGATACGCAGTATTTT. Its protein is CSAPDGASTDTQYF.